This TCR beta chain was profiled in a study of shared clonotypes between healthy human individuals. Broader study findings: Generally, estimated richness proved larger in naive subsets than it did in memory subsets. The sharing of roughly 5% of naive CD4 clonotypes was seen across a handful of donors.

Germline CDR1 and CDR2: MGHRA and YSYEKL. This CDR3 region has 13 residues. V lost 4 bases and J 3 bases, leaving 9 bases between the germline ends. With regard to this clone: As yet, its antigen is unknown.

Template for every sorted-subset replicate PCR totaled about 0.2 ug DNA, around 32,000 T cell genomes. Clones were sequenced by immunoSEQ multiplex PCR, and TCRdb holds only the in-frame ones, with some missing. This sample has approximately 2.5 million clones, with over 85% found just once. The J gene is TRBJ2-5, the V gene TRBV4-1; D is perhaps TRBD2 (6 bases). This clonotype was sampled from a young man in good health. Some clones in this sample may be carry-over from other donors' samples. Source material: naive CD4+ T cells from PBMCs. The subset here: CD45RA+ positively selected. The CDR3 bases are TGCGCCAGCAGCCCCTCGGGGGAAGAGACCCAGTACTTC. It translates to CASSPSGEETQYF.